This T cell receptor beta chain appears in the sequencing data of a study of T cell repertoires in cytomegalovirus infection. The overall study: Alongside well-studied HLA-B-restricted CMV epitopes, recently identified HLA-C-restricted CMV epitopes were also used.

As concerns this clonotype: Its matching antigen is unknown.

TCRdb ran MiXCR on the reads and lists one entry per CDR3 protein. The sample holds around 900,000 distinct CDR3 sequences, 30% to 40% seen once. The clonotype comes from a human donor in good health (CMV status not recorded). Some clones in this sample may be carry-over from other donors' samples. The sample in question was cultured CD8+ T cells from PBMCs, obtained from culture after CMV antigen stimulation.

CDR3 region: CASSYSTSGGLGQETQYF. The CDR3 region has the DNA TGTGCCAGCAGTTACTCGACTAGCGGGGGCCTGGGCCAAGAGACCCAGTACTTC. The genes are TRBV6-2 or TRBV6-3 and TRBJ2-5, with 12 bases matching TRBD2. Unmatched junction bases numbered 6, after V lost 0 bases and J lost 1 base. The CDR3 is 18 amino acids. CDR1 is MNHEY, CDR2 SVGEGT, per germline.